The 10 T cell receptor beta chains below come from one sample, sequenced in a study of PD-L1 blockade in urothelial cancer. Time point specified: peripheral blood 6 weeks after treatment start. Some clones are missing from TCRdb's copy, which holds only in-frame ones; the method was immunoSEQ multiplex PCR. The sample has 40,000 to 45,000 clones, under 95% seen once. The sample in question was PBMCs, obtained around atezolizumab (anti-PD-L1) treatment. These receptor sequences come from a man in his 70s with urothelial cancer.

The gene calls are TRBV25-1 and TRBJ1-2, with TRBD1 as a possible D gene (5 bases). Trimming cost V 4 bases and J 6 bases, with 12 bases left between them. The CDR3 covers 13 residues. Per germline, CDR1 MGHDK and CDR2 SYGVNS. The CDR3: CASSVDRVHGYTF. For the CDR3, the DNA is TGTGCCAGCAGTGTAGACAGAGTCCATGGCTACACCTTC.

V gene TRBV28 combines with J gene TRBJ1-4; 9 bases align to TRBD1. Looked up from germline, CDR1 is MDHEN and CDR2 is SYDVKM. V trimming: 6 bases; J trimming: 8 bases; junction bases outside the gene matches: 10. This CDR3 comprises 15 residues. Here the CDR3 DNA reads TGTGCCAGCAGCCTCCGACAGGGGGTCGGGGAAAAACTGTTTTTT. Translated: CASSLRQGVGEKLFF.

In DNA form, the CDR3 reads TGTGCCAGCATCCTACTCAACGGTGAAAAACTGTTTTTT. The encoded protein is CASILLNGEKLFF. V is TRBV6-1 and J is TRBJ1-4; D gene uncertain. Germline values: CDR1 MNHNS, CDR2 SASEGT. The CDR3 spans 13 residues. V was trimmed by 7 bases and J by 7 bases, leaving 13 bases between them.

The chain has TRBV5-1 and TRBJ2-3; 9 bases are a match to TRBD1. Germline CDR1 SGHRS, CDR2 YFSETQ. Trimming at V came to 4 bases and at J to 6 bases, leaving 9 bases not matched to a gene. The CDR3 spans 15 residues. CDR3 loop: CASSPGTGTYDTQYF. The CDR3 DNA reads as TGCGCCAGCAGCCCCGGGACAGGGACATACGATACGCAGTATTTT.

This chain links TRBV29-1 with TRBJ1-1, with D unresolved. This CDR3 is built from 12 residues. Between the trimmed V and J ends, which lost 4 bases and 1 base, there was a span of 7 bases. Germline CDR1 reads SQVTM; CDR2 reads ANQGSEA. The CDR3 region is CSVVAGNTEAFF. CDR3 sequence (DNA): TGCAGCGTTGTCGCAGGGAACACTGAAGCTTTCTTT. Full variable domain (remainder filled in from reference TRBV29-1 and TRBJ1-1): SAVISQKPSRDICQRGTSLTIQCQVDSQVTMMFWYRQQPGQSLTLIATANQGSEATYESGFVIDKFPISRPNLTFSTLTVSNMSPEDSSIYLCSVVAGNTEAFFGQGTRLTVV.

V is TRBV11-2 and J is TRBJ1-1, with TRBD1 matching 7 bases. Germline-derived CDR1 and CDR2 are SGHAT and FQNNGV. The V gene end was trimmed by 3 bases and the J gene end by 0 bases; junction bases not matched to a gene: 7. CDR3 length: 16 residues. CDR3 protein: CASSFAPGQMNTEAFF. In DNA form, the CDR3 reads TGTGCCAGCAGCTTCGCGCCGGGACAGATGAACACTGAAGCTTTCTTT. Full variable domain (outside the CDR3, taken from reference TRBV11-2 and TRBJ1-1): EAGVAQSPRYKIIEKRQSVAFWCNPISGHATLYWYQQILGQGPKLLIQFQNNGVVDDSQLPKDRFSAERLKGVDSTLKIQPAKLEDSAVYLCASSFAPGQMNTEAFFGQGTRLTVV.

This clone was seen just once. This chain joins TRBV28 and TRBJ2-7; 8 bases align to TRBD1. V shed 3 bases and J 3 bases; nucleotides not matched to a gene: 1. The germline gives CDR1 MDHEN, CDR2 SYDVKM. The CDR3 spans 13 residues. CDR3 region: CASSLGQDYEQYF. CDR3 in DNA: TGTGCCAGCAGTTTGGGACAGGACTACGAGCAGTACTTC.

This chain links TRBV19 with TRBJ2-1; no clear D gene. This CDR3 has 14 residues. Trimming left V 1 base short and J 6 bases short, with 10 bases between. Per the germline V gene, CDR1 is LNHDA and CDR2 is SQIVND (reference sequence). The CDR3 sequence: CASSIVGYPNEQFF. The CDR3 coding sequence is TGTGCCAGTAGTATAGTGGGCTACCCCAATGAGCAGTTCTTC.

V and J are TRBV14 and TRBJ2-2; 9 nucleotides line up with TRBD1. Germline loops: CDR1 SGHDN, CDR2 FVKESK. Losses at the gene ends were 4 bases for V and 5 bases for J; bases not matched to a gene: 5. CDR3 size: 15 residues. CDR3 in DNA: TGTGCCAGCAGCCCACAGGGGGCAGGGACCGGGGAGCTGTTTTTT. Amino acid sequence: CASSPQGAGTGELFF.

To note about this clone: The junction and the germline gene differ at one end; a read error may be behind it. V gene TRBV4-1 combines with J gene TRBJ2-7; the match to TRBD2 covers 7 bases. Germline V gene data show CDR1 as MGHRA and CDR2 as YSYEKL. The CDR3 runs 14 residues. The CDR3 here is CASSQELQAGPSNF. The CDR3 nucleotides read TGCGCCAGCAGCCAAGAGCTGCAAGCGGGACCCTCCAACTTC.